The present T cell receptor beta chain was sequenced within a study of T-cell memory formation after mild COVID-19. Study-wide findings and caveats: Pre-infection memory contained some responding clones, which suggested that cross-reactive memory had joined. Contracting clones localized mainly to CM and EM when CD4+ and mainly to EMRA when CD8+.

The TCR alpha and TCR beta cDNA libraries, bearing sample barcodes and UMIs, were generated by 5'RACE using constant-segment primers. TCRdb re-called the 5' RACE reads with MiXCR, one entry per CDR3 protein. The sample lists 250,000 to 350,000 distinct CDR3 sequences; around 15% were seen once. Deletions cut 7 bases from V and 0 bases from J, with 15 bases between. The V gene's germline CDR1 is MNHEY and CDR2 SVGEGT. The CDR3 consists of 15 residues. This clonotype has more than one count but fewer than ten. Its specificity is not known. This TCR was sampled from a young man who had mild COVID-19 (a few samples of this study predate the infection). Cell type and time point are not known. The specimen was PBMCs or a T cell subset sorted from them (not recorded which). The genes are TRBV6-2 or TRBV6-3 and TRBJ1-1; D may be TRBD1 (6 bases). The CDR3 protein is CASNPLTGMNTEAFF. In nucleotides, the CDR3 is TGTGCCAGCAATCCTCTCACAGGGATGAACACTGAAGCTTTCTTT.